The 28 T cell receptor beta chains presented below share a single source sample, sequenced in a study of cytomegalovirus exposure and HLA in healthy donors. The PCR made use of 60 Vbeta and 13 Jbeta primers. The assay was immunoSEQ multiplex PCR, and TCRdb's table has in-frame clones only and misses some. This table holds more than 90,000 clones, roughly 79% found once. Specimen: PBMCs. The receptor source for this set is a woman in her sixties or seventies in good health and CMV-seropositive.

This clone appeared a single time. The CDR3 protein is CASSLVGTSGSYEQYF. CDR3 bases: TGTGCCAGCAGCTTAGTTGGGACTAGCGGGAGCTACGAGCAGTACTTC. The V call is TRBV7-2, the J call TRBJ2-5; 14 bases map to TRBD2. The end of the DNA is better explained by TRBJ2-7, so the J call may be wrong. The CDR3 is 16 residues long. The germline V gene encodes CDR1 SGHTA and CDR2 FQGNSA.

The rearrangement uses TRBV28 and TRBJ2-7; 9 nucleotides agree with TRBD2. Germline lookup yields CDR1 MDHEN and CDR2 SYDVKM. CDR3 length equals 16 residues. Trimming removed 2 bases from V and 4 bases from J; junction bases left unmatched: 9. CDR3 amino acids: CASSLGRAGGFYEQYF. The CDR3, as DNA: TGTGCCAGCAGTTTAGGACGAGCGGGAGGTTTTTACGAGCAGTACTTC.

The chain recombines TRBV19 with TRBJ1-1; D may be TRBD1 (6 bases). The germline gives CDR1 LNHDA, CDR2 SQIVND (reference sequence). The CDR3 covers 13 residues. Trimming shortened V by 2 bases and J by 3 bases, and 7 bases separated the two germline ends. The DNA of the CDR3 is TGTGCCAGTAGTATAAGGGGGTACACTGAAGCTTTCTTT. Translated, it gives CASSIRGYTEAFF.

This chain uses TRBV9 with TRBJ2-5; TRBD2 matches 7 bases. The CDR3 is made up of 15 amino acids. CDR1 and CDR2 from the germline V gene are SGDLS and YYNGEE. V dropped 3 bases and J dropped 5; count of bases not matched to a gene: 10. This chain's CDR3 is CASSARAGVQETQYF. As DNA, the CDR3 is TGTGCCAGCAGCGCCCGGGCGGGAGTGCAGGAGACCCAGTACTTC.

The V call is TRBV28, the J call TRBJ2-2; D gene unclear. The CDR3 contains 14 residues. V was pared by 8 bases and J by 1 base, with 11 bases between. Germline loops: CDR1 MDHEN, CDR2 SYDVKM. CDR3: CASRLPRNTGELFF. In nucleotides, the CDR3 is TGTGCCAGCCGCCTCCCTAGGAACACCGGGGAGCTGTTTTTT. Full variable domain (remainder filled in from reference TRBV28 and TRBJ2-2): DVKVTQSSRYLVKRTGEKVFLECVQDMDHENMFWYRQDPGLGLRLIYFSYDVKMKEKGDIPEGYSVSREKKERFSLILESASTNQTSMYLCASRLPRNTGELFFGEGSRLTVL.

V gene TRBV7-9 combines with J gene TRBJ1-1; TRBD1 matches 7 bases. V lost 0 bases and J lost 6; bases outside the gene matches: 4. Germline V CDR1 and CDR2: SEHNR, FQNEAQ (reference sequence). The CDR3 has 14 amino acids. Here the CDR3 reads CASSLAGQWAEAFF. In DNA form, the CDR3 reads TGTGCCAGCAGCTTAGCGGGACAGTGGGCTGAAGCTTTCTTT. Full variable domain (outside the CDR3, taken from reference TRBV7-9 and TRBJ1-1): DTGVSQNPRHKITKRGQNVTFRCDPISEHNRLYWYRQTLGQGPEFLTYFQNEAQLEKSRLLSDRFSAERPKGSFSTLEIQRTEQGDSAMYLCASSLAGQWAEAFFGQGTRLTVV.

This clone was recorded a few times. The V gene is TRBV5-1, the J gene TRBJ1-1; the D gene is possibly TRBD1 (5 bases). CDR3 size: 14 residues. V lost 1 base, J lost 4 bases, and 11 bases lay in between. Germline values: CDR1 SGHRS, CDR2 YFSETQ. CDR3 in DNA: TGCGCCAGCAGCTTGTCAGGGTCGGGCACTGAAGCTTTCTTT. Translated: CASSLSGSGTEAFF. Filled out from reference TRBV5-1 and TRBJ1-1, the complete variable domain reads KAGVTQTPRYLIKTRGQQVTLSCSPISGHRSVSWYQQTPGQGLQFLFEYFSETQRNKGNFPGRFSGRQFSNSRSEMNVSTLELGDSALYLCASSLSGSGTEAFFGQGTRLTVV.

The chain carries TRBV6-1 and TRBJ2-1, with a tentative D call TRBD1 (5 bases). Between the trimmed V and J ends, which lost 6 bases and 2 bases, there was a span of 14 bases. The CDR3 consists of 15 residues. CDR1 is MNHNS and CDR2 is SASEGT in the germline V gene. The CDR3 reads CASRFQGKAYNEQFF. DNA for the CDR3: TGTGCCAGCAGATTTCAGGGAAAAGCCTACAATGAGCAGTTCTTC.

V gene TRBV27 combines with J gene TRBJ2-7; TRBD2 matches at 9 bases. Unmatched junction bases numbered 12, after V lost 2 bases and J lost 7 bases. The CDR3 is 16 residues long. The germline gives CDR1 MNHEY, CDR2 SMNVEV (reference sequence). CDR3 coding DNA: TGTGCCAGCAGTTTAAATTTCTTAGCGGGAGAGGATGAGCAGTACTTC. Amino acids: CASSLNFLAGEDEQYF.

V and J are TRBV4-2 and TRBJ2-5; D is uncertain. The CDR3 contains 15 residues. V was clipped by 0 bases and J by 2 bases, with 10 bases between them. CDR1 LGHNA and CDR2 YNFKEQ come from the germline V gene. CDR3 protein: CASSQDWPKQETQYF. Written as DNA, the CDR3 is TGTGCCAGCAGCCAAGATTGGCCGAAACAAGAGACCCAGTACTTC.

The V call is TRBV11-2, the J call TRBJ2-7; 7 nucleotides line up with TRBD1. The CDR3 is 15 residues long. The V gene's germline CDR1 is SGHAT and CDR2 FQNNGV. V dropped 5 bases and J dropped 4; count of bases not matched to a gene: 11. CDR3 amino acids: CASSVGQPNPYEQYF. The CDR3 nucleotides are TGTGCCAGCAGCGTGGGACAGCCAAACCCTTACGAGCAGTACTTC. The full variable domain, its missing parts supplied by reference TRBV11-2 and TRBJ2-7, is EAGVAQSPRYKIIEKRQSVAFWCNPISGHATLYWYQQILGQGPKLLIQFQNNGVVDDSQLPKDRFSAERLKGVDSTLKIQPAKLEDSAVYLCASSVGQPNPYEQYFGPGTRLTVT.

The V gene is TRBV2, the J gene TRBJ2-1; TRBD2 agrees at 16 bases. This CDR3 contains 15 residues. Germline loops: CDR1 SNHLY, CDR2 FYNNEI. Trimming took 6 bases from V and 7 from J; bases not matched to a gene: 3. CDR3 coding DNA: TGTGCCAGCAGAGTGGGACTAGCGGGAGGGAATGAGCAGTTCTTC. Its protein product is CASRVGLAGGNEQFF.

The chain is built from TRBV2 and TRBJ2-5; possibly TRBD2 for D (5 bases). Germline V lookup: CDR1 SNHLY, CDR2 FYNNEI. The CDR3 contains 14 residues. V gave up 9 bases and J gave up 5 bases, with 19 bases separating them. CDR3 amino acids: CASQRDLNGETQYF. The CDR3 nucleotides read TGTGCCAGTCAACGGGATTTAAACGGGGAGACCCAGTACTTC.

The J gene is TRBJ2-1, the V gene TRBV18, with D perhaps matching TRBD1 (6 bases). This CDR3 spans 19 amino acids. Trimming cost V 3 bases and J 6 bases, with 27 bases left between them. CDR1 is KGHSH and CDR2 is LQKENI in the germline V gene. The CDR3 nucleotides are TGTGCCAGCTCACCCTCTCCTTACAGGGACACCCTCCGGGGCAATGAGCAGTTCTTC. This sequence encodes CASSPSPYRDTLRGNEQFF.

V and J are TRBV18 and TRBJ2-7; tentatively, D is TRBD1 (5 bases). There are 13 residues in the CDR3. Trimming shortened V by 2 bases and J by 5 bases, and 10 bases separated the two germline ends. Germline-derived CDR1 and CDR2 are KGHSH and LQKENI. The CDR3 region is CASSPRGTDEQYF. Here the CDR3 DNA reads TGTGCCAGCTCACCAAGGGGTACCGACGAGCAGTACTTC. Filled out from reference TRBV18 and TRBJ2-7, the complete variable domain reads NAGVMQNPRHLVRRRGQEARLRCSPMKGHSHVYWYRQLPEEGLKFMVYLQKENIIDESGMPKERFSAEFPKEGPSILRIQQVVRGDSAAYFCASSPRGTDEQYFGPGTRLTVT.

This rearrangement joins TRBV9 to TRBJ2-5, with 7 bases that match TRBD1. Trimming at V came to 0 bases and at J to 4 bases, leaving 6 bases not matched to a gene. Germline CDR1 is SGDLS and CDR2 is YYNGEE. The CDR3 length is 15 residues. CDR3 sequence (DNA): TGTGCCAGCAGCGTAGCACAGGGGCGTGGAGAGACCCAGTACTTC. Protein product: CASSVAQGRGETQYF.

The chain carries TRBV5-1 and TRBJ2-2; D perhaps matches TRBD1 (5 bases). V gave up 7 bases and J gave up 5 bases, with 15 bases separating them. The germline V gene encodes CDR1 SGHRS and CDR2 YFSETQ. The CDR3 loop spans 14 amino acids. CDR3 DNA: TGCGCCAGCGAGATGCAGGGCAAGACCGGGGAGCTGTTTTTT. This gives the protein CASEMQGKTGELFF.

The chain recombines TRBV7-2 with TRBJ1-3, with unresolved D. CDR1 is SGHTA and CDR2 is FQGNSA in the germline V gene. V was clipped by 3 bases and J by 0 bases, with 12 bases between them. The CDR3 consists of 16 residues. CDR3 sequence (DNA): TGTGCCAGCAGCTTTTCACTACCCACCTCTGGAAACACCATATATTTT. Translated: CASSFSLPTSGNTIYF.

This clone was counted a few times. V usage is TRBV5-1 and J usage is TRBJ2-7; a weak D match, TRBD2 (6 bases). This CDR3 is built from 14 residues. V was cut by 4 bases and J by 6 bases, with 17 bases left in between. The germline CDR1 and CDR2 sequences are SGHRS and YFSETQ. The CDR3 here is CASSPGVPYPEQYF. The CDR3 coding sequence is TGCGCCAGCAGCCCGGGGGTTCCCTACCCCGAGCAGTACTTC.

Ten or more counts support this clone. V usage is TRBV30 and J usage is TRBJ1-1; D unclear. The CDR3 sequence is 12 residues long. Trimming stripped 3 bases from V and 0 bases from J, with 5 bases between. CDR1 is GTSNPN and CDR2 is SVGIG in the germline V gene (reference sequence). The CDR3 loop is CAWRALNTEAFF. The CDR3 DNA reads as TGTGCCTGGAGAGCGCTGAACACTGAAGCTTTCTTT.

V and J are TRBV29-1 and TRBJ1-1; maybe TRBD1 (5 bases). This CDR3 contains 12 residues. V gave up 2 bases and J gave up 2 bases, with 6 bases separating them. CDR1 and CDR2 (germline): SQVTM, ANQGSEA. The CDR3 DNA reads as TGCAGCGTTGAACAGGGTAACACTGAAGCTTTCTTT. It encodes CSVEQGNTEAFF. The complete variable domain, with remaining parts taken from reference TRBV29-1 and TRBJ1-1, reads SAVISQKPSRDICQRGTSLTIQCQVDSQVTMMFWYRQQPGQSLTLIATANQGSEATYESGFVIDKFPISRPNLTFSTLTVSNMSPEDSSIYLCSVEQGNTEAFFGQGTRLTVV.

The chain has TRBV7-3 and TRBJ1-1; D gene uncertain. The CDR3 runs to 14 residues. Trimming pared 2 bases from V and 0 bases from J, leaving 7 bases between. CDR1 is SGHTA and CDR2 is FQGTGA in the germline V gene. This CDR3 is CASSLAGMNTEAFF. The CDR3 DNA follows: TGTGCCAGCAGCTTAGCGGGAATGAACACTGAAGCTTTCTTT.

This sequence joins TRBV6-1 and TRBJ2-7, with 7 nucleotides matching TRBD1. With 8 bases clipped from V and 2 bases from J, the junction kept 9 bases outside the gene matches. CDR1 is MNHNS, CDR2 SASEGT, per germline. The CDR3 spans 14 residues. The CDR3 nucleotides read TGTGCCAGCGGAATAGAAACAGGGGCCTACGAGCAGTACTTC. Amino acids: CASGIETGAYEQYF.

The chain links TRBV7-9 to TRBJ2-7; TRBD2 aligns across 9 bases. Germline CDR1 SEHNR, CDR2 FQNEAQ (reference sequence). Losses at the gene ends were 6 bases for V and 7 bases for J; bases not matched to a gene: 13. The CDR3 extends over 15 amino acids. Written as DNA, the CDR3 is TGTGCCAGCAGTCCATCCTGGGGTAGCGGGGGTGAGCAGTACTTC. It specifies CASSPSWGSGGEQYF. Full variable domain (remainder filled in from reference TRBV7-9 and TRBJ2-7): DTGVSQNPRHKITKRGQNVTFRCDPISEHNRLYWYRQTLGQGPEFLTYFQNEAQLEKSRLLSDRFSAERPKGSFSTLEIQRTEQGDSAMYLCASSPSWGSGGEQYFGPGTRLTVT.

The chain employs TRBV10-3 and TRBJ2-1, with 10 bases that match TRBD1. This CDR3 comprises 18 residues. Trimming at V came to 4 bases and at J to 2 bases, leaving 11 bases not matched to a gene. The V gene's germline CDR1 is ENHRY and CDR2 SYGVKD. In DNA, the CDR3 is TGTGCCATCAGTGGGACAGGGGGAGCGGGACCAACCTACAATGAGCAGTTCTTC. It is translated as CAISGTGGAGPTYNEQFF.

The chain employs TRBV27 and TRBJ2-7; the match to TRBD2 covers 7 bases. CDR3 size: 14 residues. The germline V gene encodes CDR1 MNHEY and CDR2 SMNVEV (reference sequence). Germline trimming cut 6 bases from V and 5 bases from J; bases unmatched to any gene: 10. As DNA, the CDR3 is TGTGCCAGCAGCTTGGTGCGGGAGAAGGACGAGCAGTACTTC. It is translated as CASSLVREKDEQYF.

The CDR3 is CASSIGQGTYEQYF. The DNA for the CDR3 is TGTGCCAGCAGCATCGGACAGGGAACCTACGAGCAGTACTTC. The gene calls are TRBV7-8 and TRBJ2-7, with 8 bases lining up with TRBD1. Germline CDR1 and CDR2: SGHVS and FQNEAQ. This CDR3 has 14 residues. Trimming removed 5 bases from V and 2 bases from J; junction bases left unmatched: 5.

This chain connects TRBV9 to TRBJ1-5, with 7 bases identical to TRBD1. Germline loops: CDR1 SGDLS, CDR2 YYNGEE. The CDR3 has 14 residues. Trimming at V came to 5 bases and at J to 4 bases, leaving 6 bases not matched to a gene. CDR3 sequence: CASSGGGFNQPQHF. DNA for the CDR3: TGTGCCAGCAGTGGAGGGGGCTTTAATCAGCCCCAGCATTTT.